This TCR beta chain was captured by sequencing in a study of cytomegalovirus exposure and HLA in healthy donors. This CDR3 is built from 13 residues. Germline CDR1 is LNHDA and CDR2 is SQIVND (reference sequence). The J segment lost 3 bases and the V segment lost 4 bases, leaving 3 bases of the junction unmatched. 13 Jbeta primers and 60 Vbeta primers were used for the PCR. TCRdb keeps only in-frame clones here, not all; method: immunoSEQ multiplex PCR. The table records more than 110,000 clones, 60% to 85% of them present only once. Study-wide findings and caveats: Productive status was seen about 87% or about 30% of the time for most TCR beta V segments in an earlier analysis.

A note on this clone: Its target is not known.

Sample: PBMCs. The TCR comes from a male donor in good health and CMV-seronegative. The chain has TRBV19 and TRBJ2-7, with TRBD2 matching 7 bases. As DNA, the CDR3 is TGTGCCAGTAGTAGGGACTACCACTACGAGCAGTACTTC. Encoded protein: CASSRDYHYEQYF.